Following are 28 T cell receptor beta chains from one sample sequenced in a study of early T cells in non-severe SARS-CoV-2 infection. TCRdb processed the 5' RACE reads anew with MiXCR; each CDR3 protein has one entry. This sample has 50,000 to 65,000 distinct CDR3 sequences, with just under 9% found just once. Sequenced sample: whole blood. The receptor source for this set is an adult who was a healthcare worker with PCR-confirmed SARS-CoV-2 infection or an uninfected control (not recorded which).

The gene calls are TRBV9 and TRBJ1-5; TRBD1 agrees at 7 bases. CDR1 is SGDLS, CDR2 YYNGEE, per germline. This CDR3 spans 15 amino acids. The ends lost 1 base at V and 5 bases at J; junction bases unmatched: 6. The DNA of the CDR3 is TGTGCCAGCAGCGTAATGGGGGACAGCCATCAGCCCCAGCATTTT. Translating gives CASSVMGDSHQPQHF.

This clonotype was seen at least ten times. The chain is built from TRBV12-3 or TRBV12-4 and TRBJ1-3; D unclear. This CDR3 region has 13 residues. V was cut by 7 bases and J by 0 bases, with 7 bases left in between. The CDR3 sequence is CASNRGSGNTIYF. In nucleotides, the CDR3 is TGTGCCAGCAACCGGGGCTCTGGAAACACCATATATTTT.

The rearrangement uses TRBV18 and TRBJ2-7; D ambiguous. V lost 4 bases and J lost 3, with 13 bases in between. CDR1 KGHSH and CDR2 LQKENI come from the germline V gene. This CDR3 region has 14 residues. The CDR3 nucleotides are TGTGCCAGCTCACTTGGTACTGGCTTCTACGAGCAGTACTTC. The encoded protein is CASSLGTGFYEQYF.

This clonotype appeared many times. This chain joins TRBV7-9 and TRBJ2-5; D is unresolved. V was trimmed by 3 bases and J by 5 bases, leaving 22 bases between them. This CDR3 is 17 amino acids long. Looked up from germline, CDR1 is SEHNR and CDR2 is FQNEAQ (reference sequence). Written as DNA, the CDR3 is TGTGCCAGCAGCTTCATCTCACTCCGGGCATACGGTGAGACCCAGTACTTC. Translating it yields CASSFISLRAYGETQYF.

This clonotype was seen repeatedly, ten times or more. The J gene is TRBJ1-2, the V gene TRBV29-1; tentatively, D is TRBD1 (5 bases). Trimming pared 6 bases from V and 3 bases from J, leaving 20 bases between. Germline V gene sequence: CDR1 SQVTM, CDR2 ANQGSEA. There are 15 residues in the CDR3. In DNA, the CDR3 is TGCAGCGTAGTCAAGGGGCAGGGCCTTTACTATGGCTACACCTTC. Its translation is CSVVKGQGLYYGYTF.

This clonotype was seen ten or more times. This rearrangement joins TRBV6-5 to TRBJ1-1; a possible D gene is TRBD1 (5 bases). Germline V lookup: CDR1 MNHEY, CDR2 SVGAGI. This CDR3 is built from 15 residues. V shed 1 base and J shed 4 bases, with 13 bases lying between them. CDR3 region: CASSYLQAGGTEAFF. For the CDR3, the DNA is TGTGCCAGCAGTTACTTGCAGGCGGGGGGCACTGAAGCTTTCTTT.

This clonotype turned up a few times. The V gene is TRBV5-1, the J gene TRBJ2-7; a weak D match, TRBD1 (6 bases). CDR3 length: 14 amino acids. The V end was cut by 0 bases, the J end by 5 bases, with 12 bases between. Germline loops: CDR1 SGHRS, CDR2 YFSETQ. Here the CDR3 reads CASSLEQGRNEQYF. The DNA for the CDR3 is TGCGCCAGCAGCTTGGAGCAGGGGCGCAACGAGCAGTACTTC.

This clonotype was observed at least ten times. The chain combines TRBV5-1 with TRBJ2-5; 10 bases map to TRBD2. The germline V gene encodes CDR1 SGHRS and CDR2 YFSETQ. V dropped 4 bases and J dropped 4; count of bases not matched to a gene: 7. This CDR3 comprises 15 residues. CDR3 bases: TGCGCCAGCAGCCCACCTAGCGGGAGTGGAGAGACCCAGTACTTC. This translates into CASSPPSGSGETQYF.

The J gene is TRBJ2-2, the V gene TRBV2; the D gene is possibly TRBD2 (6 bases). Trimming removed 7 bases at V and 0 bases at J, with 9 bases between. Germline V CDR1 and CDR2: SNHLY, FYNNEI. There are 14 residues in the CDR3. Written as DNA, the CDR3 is TGTGCCAGCAAGGGCGGGACGAACACCGGGGAGCTGTTTTTT. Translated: CASKGGTNTGELFF.

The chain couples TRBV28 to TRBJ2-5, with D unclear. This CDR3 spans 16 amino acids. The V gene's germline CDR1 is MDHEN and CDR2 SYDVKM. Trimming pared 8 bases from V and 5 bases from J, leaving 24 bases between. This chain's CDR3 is CASATRTGIAQETQYF. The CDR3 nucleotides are TGTGCCAGCGCCACCCGGACCGGAATCGCCCAGGAGACCCAGTACTTC.

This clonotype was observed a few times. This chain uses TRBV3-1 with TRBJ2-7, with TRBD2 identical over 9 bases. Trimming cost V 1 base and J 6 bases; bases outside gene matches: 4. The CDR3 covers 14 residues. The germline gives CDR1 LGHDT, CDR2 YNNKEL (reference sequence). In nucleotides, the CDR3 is TGTGCCAGCAGCCAAGCCCTAGCGGGAACCGAGCAGTACTTC. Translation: CASSQALAGTEQYF.

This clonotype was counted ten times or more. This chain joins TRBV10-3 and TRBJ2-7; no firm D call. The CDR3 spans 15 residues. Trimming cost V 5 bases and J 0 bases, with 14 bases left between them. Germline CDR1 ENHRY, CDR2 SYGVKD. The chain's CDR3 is CAISNLKASSYEQYF. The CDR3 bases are TGTGCCATCAGTAACCTCAAGGCCAGCTCCTACGAGCAGTACTTC.

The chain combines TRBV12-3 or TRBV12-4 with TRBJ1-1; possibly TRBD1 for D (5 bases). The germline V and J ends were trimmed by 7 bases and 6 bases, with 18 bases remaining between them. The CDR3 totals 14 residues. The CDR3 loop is CASIQRGRGAEAFF. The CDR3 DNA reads TGTGCCAGCATCCAACGCGGAAGGGGAGCTGAAGCTTTCTTT.

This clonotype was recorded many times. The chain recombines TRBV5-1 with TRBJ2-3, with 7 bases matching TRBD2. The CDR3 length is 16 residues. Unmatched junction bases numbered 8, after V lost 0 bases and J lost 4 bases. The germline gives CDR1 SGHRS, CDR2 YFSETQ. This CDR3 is CASSLGLAGGADTQYF. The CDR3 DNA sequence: TGCGCCAGCAGCTTGGGACTAGCTGGCGGCGCAGATACGCAGTATTTT.

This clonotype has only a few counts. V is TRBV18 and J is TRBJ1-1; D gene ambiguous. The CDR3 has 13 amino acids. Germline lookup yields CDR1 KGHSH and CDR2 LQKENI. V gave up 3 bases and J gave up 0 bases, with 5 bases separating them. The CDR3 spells CASSPELNTEAFF. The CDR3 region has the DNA TGTGCCAGCTCACCTGAGCTGAACACTGAAGCTTTCTTT.

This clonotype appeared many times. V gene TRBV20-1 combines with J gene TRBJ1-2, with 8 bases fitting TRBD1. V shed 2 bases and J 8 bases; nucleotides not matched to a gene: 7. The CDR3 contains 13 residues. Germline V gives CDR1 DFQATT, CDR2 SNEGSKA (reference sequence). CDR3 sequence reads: CSARQDRALGYTF. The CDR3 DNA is TGCAGTGCTAGACAGGACAGGGCGTTAGGCTACACCTTC.

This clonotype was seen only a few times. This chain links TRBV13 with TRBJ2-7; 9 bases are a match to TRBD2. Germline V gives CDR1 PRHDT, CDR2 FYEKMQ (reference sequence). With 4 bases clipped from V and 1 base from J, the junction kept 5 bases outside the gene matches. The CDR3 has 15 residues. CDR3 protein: CASSYNLAGSYEQYF. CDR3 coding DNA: TGTGCCAGCAGCTACAACCTAGCGGGATCCTACGAGCAGTACTTC.

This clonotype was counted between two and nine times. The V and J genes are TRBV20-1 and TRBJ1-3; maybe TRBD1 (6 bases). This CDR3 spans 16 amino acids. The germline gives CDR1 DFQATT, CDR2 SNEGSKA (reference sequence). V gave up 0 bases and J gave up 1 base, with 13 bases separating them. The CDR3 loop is CSARDPGQGSGNTIYF. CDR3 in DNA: TGCAGTGCTAGAGATCCGGGACAAGGATCTGGAAACACCATATATTTT.

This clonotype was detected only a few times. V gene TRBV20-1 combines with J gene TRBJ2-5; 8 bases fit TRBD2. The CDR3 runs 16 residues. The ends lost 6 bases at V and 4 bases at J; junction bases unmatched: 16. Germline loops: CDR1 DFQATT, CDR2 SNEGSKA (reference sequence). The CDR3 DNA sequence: TGCAGTGCCTCCTTAGCGGGAAGCACTTCAGGAGAGACCCAGTACTTC. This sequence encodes CSASLAGSTSGETQYF.

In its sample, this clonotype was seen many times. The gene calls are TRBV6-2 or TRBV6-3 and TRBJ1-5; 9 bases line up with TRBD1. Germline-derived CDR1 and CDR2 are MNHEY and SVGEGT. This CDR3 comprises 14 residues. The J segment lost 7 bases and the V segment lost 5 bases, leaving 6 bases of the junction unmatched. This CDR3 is CASSKTGGRQPQHF. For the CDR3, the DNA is TGTGCCAGCAGTAAGACAGGGGGGAGACAGCCCCAGCATTTT.

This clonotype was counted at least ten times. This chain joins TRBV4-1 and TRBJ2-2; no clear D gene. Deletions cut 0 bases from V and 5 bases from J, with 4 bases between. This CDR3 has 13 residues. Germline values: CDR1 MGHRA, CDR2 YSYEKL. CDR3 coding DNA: TGCGCCAGCAGCCAAGAAAGGACCGGGGAGCTGTTTTTT. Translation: CASSQERTGELFF.

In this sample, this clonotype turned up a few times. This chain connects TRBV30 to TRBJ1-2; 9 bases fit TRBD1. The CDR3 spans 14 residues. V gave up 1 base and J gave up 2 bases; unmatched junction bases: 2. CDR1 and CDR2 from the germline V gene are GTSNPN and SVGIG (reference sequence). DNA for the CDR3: TGTGCCTGGAGTGGGACAGGGGTAAACTATGGCTACACCTTC. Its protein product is CAWSGTGVNYGYTF. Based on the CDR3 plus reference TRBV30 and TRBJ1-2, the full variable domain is SQTIHQWPATLVQPVGSPLSLECTVEGTSNPNLYWYRQAAGRGLQLLFYSVGIGQISSEVPQNLSASRPQDRQFILSSKKLLLSDSGFYLCAWSGTGVNYGYTFGSGTRLTVV.

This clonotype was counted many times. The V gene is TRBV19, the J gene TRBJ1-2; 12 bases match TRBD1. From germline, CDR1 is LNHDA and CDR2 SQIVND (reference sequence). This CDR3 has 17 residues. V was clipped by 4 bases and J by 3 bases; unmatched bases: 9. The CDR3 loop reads CASSTPGTGGSDYGYTF. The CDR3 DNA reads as TGTGCCAGTAGTACCCCCGGGACAGGGGGCAGCGACTATGGCTACACCTTC.

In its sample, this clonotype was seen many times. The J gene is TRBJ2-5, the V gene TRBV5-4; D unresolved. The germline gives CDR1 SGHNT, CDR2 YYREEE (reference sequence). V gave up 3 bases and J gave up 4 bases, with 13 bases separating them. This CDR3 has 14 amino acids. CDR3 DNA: TGTGCCAGCAGCTGGGATTCCACGCGAGAGACCCAGTACTTC. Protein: CASSWDSTRETQYF.

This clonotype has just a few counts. The CDR3 loop is CASSHPLRGRGTGELFF. CDR3 sequence (DNA): TGCGCCAGCAGCCACCCCTTGAGGGGGAGAGGTACCGGGGAGCTGTTTTTT. The chain combines TRBV4-1 with TRBJ2-2, with D tentatively TRBD1 (6 bases). The germline V gene encodes CDR1 MGHRA and CDR2 YSYEKL. The CDR3 is 17 amino acids. Trimming took off 3 bases at V and 5 bases at J, with 19 bases between the two ends.

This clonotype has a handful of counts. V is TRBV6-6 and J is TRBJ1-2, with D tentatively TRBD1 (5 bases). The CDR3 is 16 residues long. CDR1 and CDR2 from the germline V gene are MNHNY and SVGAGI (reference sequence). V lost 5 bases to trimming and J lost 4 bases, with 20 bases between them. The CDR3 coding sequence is TGTGCCAGCAGTAACCGGACTGGGACGGCATTCTATGGCTACACCTTC. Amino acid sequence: CASSNRTGTAFYGYTF.

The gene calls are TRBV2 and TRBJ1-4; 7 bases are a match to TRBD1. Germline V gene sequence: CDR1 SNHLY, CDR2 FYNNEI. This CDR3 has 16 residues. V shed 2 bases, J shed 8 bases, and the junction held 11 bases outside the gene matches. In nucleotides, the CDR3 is TGTGCCAGCAGTGAATTTGGGGACAGCCAGACGGAAAAACTGTTTTTT. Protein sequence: CASSEFGDSQTEKLFF.

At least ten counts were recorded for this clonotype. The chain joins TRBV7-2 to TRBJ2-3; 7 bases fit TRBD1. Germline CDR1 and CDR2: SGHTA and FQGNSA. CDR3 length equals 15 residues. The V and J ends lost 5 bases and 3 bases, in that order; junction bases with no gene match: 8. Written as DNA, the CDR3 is TGTGCCAGCAGCATCAGACAGGGTAGGACAGATACGCAGTATTTT. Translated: CASSIRQGRTDTQYF.